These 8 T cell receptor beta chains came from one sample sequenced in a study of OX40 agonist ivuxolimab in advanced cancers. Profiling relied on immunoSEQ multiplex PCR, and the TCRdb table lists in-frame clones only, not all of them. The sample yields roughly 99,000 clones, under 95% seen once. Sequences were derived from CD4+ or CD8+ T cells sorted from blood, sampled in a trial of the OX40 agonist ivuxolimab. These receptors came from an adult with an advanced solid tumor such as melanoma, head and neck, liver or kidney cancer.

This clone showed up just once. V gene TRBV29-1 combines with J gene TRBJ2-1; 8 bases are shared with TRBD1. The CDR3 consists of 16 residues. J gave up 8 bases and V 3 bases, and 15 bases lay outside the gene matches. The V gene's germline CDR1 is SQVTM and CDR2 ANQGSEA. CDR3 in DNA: TGCAGCGTTGAGGGACTGGACAGGGAATGGCGTCATGAGCAGTTCTTC. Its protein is CSVEGLDREWRHEQFF.

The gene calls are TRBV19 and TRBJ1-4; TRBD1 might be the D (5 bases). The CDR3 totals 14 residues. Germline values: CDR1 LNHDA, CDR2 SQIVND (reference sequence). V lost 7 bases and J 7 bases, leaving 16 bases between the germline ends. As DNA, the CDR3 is TGTGCCAGTACCCTAGGGGCGCGAGGTGAAAAACTGTTTTTT. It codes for CASTLGARGEKLFF.

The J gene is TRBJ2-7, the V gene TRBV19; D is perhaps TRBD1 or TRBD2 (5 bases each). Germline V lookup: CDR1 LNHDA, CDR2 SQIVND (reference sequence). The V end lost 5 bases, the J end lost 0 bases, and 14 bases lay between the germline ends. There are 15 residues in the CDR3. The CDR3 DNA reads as TGTGCCAGTAGTCGCACAGGACTGAGCTCCTACGAGCAGTACTTC. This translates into CASSRTGLSSYEQYF.

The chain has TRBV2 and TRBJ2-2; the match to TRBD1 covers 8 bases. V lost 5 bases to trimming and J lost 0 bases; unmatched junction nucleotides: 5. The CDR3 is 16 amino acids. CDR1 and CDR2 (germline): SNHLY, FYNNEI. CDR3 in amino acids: CASSTGTGANTGELFF. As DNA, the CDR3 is TGTGCCAGCAGTACCGGGACAGGAGCGAACACCGGGGAGCTGTTTTTT. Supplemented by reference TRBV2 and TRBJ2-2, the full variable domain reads EPEVTQTPSHQVTQMGQEVILRCVPISNHLYFYWYRQILGQKVEFLVSFYNNEISEKSEIFDDQFSVERPDGSNFTLKIRSTKLEDSAMYFCASSTGTGANTGELFFGEGSRLTVL.

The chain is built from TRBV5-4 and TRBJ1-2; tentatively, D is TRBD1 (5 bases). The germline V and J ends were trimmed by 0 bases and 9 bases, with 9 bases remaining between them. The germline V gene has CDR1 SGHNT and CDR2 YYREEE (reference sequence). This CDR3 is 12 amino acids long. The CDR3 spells CASSLDTGSYTF. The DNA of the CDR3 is TGTGCCAGCAGCTTGGATACAGGAAGCTACACCTTC.

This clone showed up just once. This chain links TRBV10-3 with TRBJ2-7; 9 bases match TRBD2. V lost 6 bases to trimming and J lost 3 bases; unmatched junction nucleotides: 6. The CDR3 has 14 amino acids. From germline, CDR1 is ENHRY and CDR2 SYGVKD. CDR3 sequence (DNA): TGTGCCATCAGGTCCGGGACTAGCAGCTACGAGCAGTACTTC. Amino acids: CAIRSGTSSYEQYF.

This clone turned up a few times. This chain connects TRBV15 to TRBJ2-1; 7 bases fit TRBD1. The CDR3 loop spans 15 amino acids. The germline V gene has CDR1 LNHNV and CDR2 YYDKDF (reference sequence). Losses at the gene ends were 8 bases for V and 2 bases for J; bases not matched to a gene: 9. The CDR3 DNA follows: TGTGCCACCCGAGTCCGGGACAGCCCCTACAATGAGCAGTTCTTC. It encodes CATRVRDSPYNEQFF.

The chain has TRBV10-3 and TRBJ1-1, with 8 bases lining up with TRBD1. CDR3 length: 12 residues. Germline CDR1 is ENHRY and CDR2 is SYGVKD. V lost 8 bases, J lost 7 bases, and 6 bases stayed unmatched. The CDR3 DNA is TGTGCCATCCGCCAGGGGGCTGGTGAAGCTTTCTTT. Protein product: CAIRQGAGEAFF.